This TCR beta chain was obtained from a study of T cell responses to AZD1222 COVID-19 vaccine. General study findings and limits: None of the repertoires were sampled until the peak T cell response had passed.

Clones were read by immunoSEQ multiplex PCR, and TCRdb kept only the in-frame ones, dropping some. The profile covers about 98,000 clones, with 80% to 85% appearing a single time and about a sixth taken by the ten largest. As regards this clone: Its antigen is not identified.

CDR1 is SNHLY and CDR2 is FYNNEI in the germline V gene. V lost 4 bases and J 2 bases, leaving 9 bases between the germline ends. The CDR3 consists of 14 residues. This receptor was obtained from an adult in good health. The material sequenced was peripheral blood, taken on day 0 of AZD1222 vaccination. This chain connects TRBV2 to TRBJ1-3; D is perhaps TRBD1 (6 bases). CDR3: CASSAGAAGNTIYF. The CDR3 DNA reads as TGTGCCAGCAGTGCAGGGGCTGCTGGAAACACCATATATTTT.